This T cell receptor (beta chain) originates from a study of graft-versus-host responses after intestinal transplantation. A note on this clone: Antigen: not known.

Clones were sequenced by immunoSEQ multiplex PCR, and TCRdb holds only the in-frame ones, with some missing. The repertoire includes 60,000 to 75,000 clones, 89% of them detected once, and about 2.7% sits in the top ten. Germline values: CDR1 SNHLY, CDR2 FYNNEI. Trimming shortened V by 6 bases and J by 1 base, and 12 bases separated the two germline ends. CDR3 size: 14 residues. The TCR comes from a human donor who received an intestinal transplant. Sequences were derived from unstimulated CD8+ T cells sorted from spleen or lymph node cells, sampled before intestinal transplant. The V gene is TRBV2, the J gene TRBJ1-2; a weak D match, TRBD1 (6 bases). This CDR3 is CASRPQGFNYGYTF. CDR3 DNA: TGTGCCAGCAGGCCACAGGGATTTAACTATGGCTACACCTTC.